Described below is a single TCR beta chain sequence and its context. Its antigen remains unidentified. No much larger clonotype is one base removed from it; base qualities were not supplied. Libraries were built with the immunoSEQ multiplex PCR assay. The published analysis was carried out like this. A statistical classification framework was built for diagnosing cytomegalovirus status from the catalog of TCR beta chain sequences. TCRdb holds this immuneACCESS table with in-frame rearrangements only. Some clones are missing; in checked studies, unresolved V genes explain under half, and the rest has no known cause. V and J calls and clone size are those listed in that table; D and trimming were worked out from the DNA. The sample yields tens of thousands of clones; approximately 94% were counted once. Around 1.9% of the sample is taken by the ten largest. This sample was included in a study of cytomegalovirus exposure and HLA in healthy donors (dated by TCRdb to the late 2010s). Turning to the overall study: A later analysis indicated that the 90 to 150 validation repertoires were generated on the platform also employed for the 650 to 850 repertoires of the first cohort. In addition to the first cohort of approximately 650 subjects, a separate validation cohort of 120 different subjects was used. The aim of the study was to test whether cataloging public T cell receptors could identify signatures of past pathogen exposure. The study combined high-throughput TCR immunosequencing, statistical association of individual TCRs with disease status, and machine learning to predict cytomegalovirus infection status. The research as a whole found: All 120 or so repertoires were used to score co-occurrence in the validation cohort in a later analysis, because that analysis had no HLA typing for the cohort. The authors suggested that the approach could potentially be generalized to other disease states and immunological phenotypes. A few of the identified cytomegalovirus-associated TCR beta chains were confirmed in vitro to be specific for cytomegalovirus antigens. Most TCR sequences were seen in very few donors, while some public TCRs were found in many individuals. The classifier was reported to diagnose cytomegalovirus status with high specificity and sensitivity in both the original and validation cohorts. In a later analysis, TCRs clustered in the first cohort were found to also tend to co-occur in the roughly 120 validation repertoires, with roughly 93% of cluster scores above 0. A total of around 150 TCR beta chains were listed by the study as associated with cytomegalovirus.

Separate from the approximately 670-subject first cohort, the validation cohort of about 130 subjects was the group to which the donors belonged. The CDR1 and CDR2 encoded by the germline V gene are SGHRS and YFSETQ. There are 16 amino acids in the CDR3, from cysteine to phenylalanine inclusive. The retained sequence is limited to the CDR3, 48 bases, with the frame set at the first base. At the junction V is shortened by 0 bases and J by 6 bases; bases outside the gene matches: 7. This TCR derives from a woman aged 18 to 35 in good health and CMV-seropositive. Input material: PBMCs. Recombination linked TRBV5-1 to TRBJ2-3; 10 central bases correspond to TRBD2. The CDR3 in this case is CASSLVAGGAGDTQYF. The DNA is as follows: TGCGCCAGCAGCTTGGTAGCGGGAGGAGCGGGTGATACGCAGTATTTT.